The sequence of this T cell receptor (beta chain) was determined in a study of spatial heterogeneity in lung cancer. Each molecule of TCR cDNA was tagged with one unique molecular identifier. TCRdb re-called the 5' RACE reads through MiXCR, storing one row per CDR3 protein. Here the sample spans around 63,000 distinct CDR3 sequences, less than 10% being singletons. CDR3 length: 15 residues. V lost 2 bases, J lost 0 bases, and 8 bases lay in between. Germline CDR1 and CDR2: MGHDK and SYGVNS. Time point reported: sample taken at primary tumor resection. No cell sorting; template was whole RNA from tumor, lung tissue or PBMC.

The sequence was obtained from a female donor with early-stage non-small cell lung cancer. The sample was PBMCs, taken at surgery. V usage is TRBV25-1 and J usage is TRBJ1-3; D possibly corresponds to TRBD1 (6 bases). This chain's CDR3 is CASSEAGVSGNTIYF. Written as DNA, the CDR3 is TGTGCCAGCAGTGAAGCAGGGGTCTCTGGAAACACCATATATTTT. The full variable domain, rest sourced from reference TRBV25-1 and TRBJ1-3, is EADIYQTPRYLVIGTGKKITLECSQTMGHDKMYWYQQDPGMELHLIHYSYGVNSTEKGDLSSESTVSRIRTEHFPLTLESARPSHTSQYLCASSEAGVSGNTIYFGEGSWLTVV.